This section outlines one T cell receptor beta chain sequence together with its context. The data belong to a study of OX40 agonist ivuxolimab in advanced cancers. Study-level information: A mean age of around 60 years, range about 20 to 79, was recorded, and roughly 80% were male.

This CDR3 is 15 amino acids long. The V and J ends lost 3 bases and 5 bases, in that order; junction bases with no gene match: 7. Germline CDR1 reads MNHNY; CDR2 reads SVGAGI (reference sequence). Clones were read by immunoSEQ multiplex PCR, and TCRdb kept only the in-frame ones, dropping some. The table shows some 73,000 clones, with about 86% occurring only once. The clonotype comes from an adult with an advanced solid tumor such as melanoma, head and neck, liver or kidney cancer. The genes are TRBV6-6 and TRBJ2-5; TRBD1 agrees at 9 bases. Sequencing was performed on CD4+ or CD8+ T cells sorted from blood, taken in a trial of the OX40 agonist ivuxolimab. CDR3 sequence reads: CASSYPGQGRETQYF. For the CDR3, the DNA is TGTGCCAGCAGTTATCCGGGACAGGGACGGGAGACCCAGTACTTC.